This paragraph covers one T cell receptor (beta chain) sequence. Antigen: not known. Germline CDR1 and CDR2: DFQATT and SNEGSKA (reference sequence). The CDR3 is 18 residues long. Trimming cost V 5 bases and J 0 bases; bases outside gene matches: 15. The source of the sample is a study of identical twins' blood T cells. Regarding the study as a whole: Mainly, cloneset size products determined shared clonotypes, twins included. Even for out-of-frame TCRbeta, twins reportedly shared V gene usage much more than unrelated donors. Twin repertoire similarity may partly reflect shared environment.

Both ends of each TCR cDNA library bore sample-specific barcodes. One entry per CDR3 protein results from TCRdb running MiXCR on the 5' RACE reads. Seen here are around 380,000 distinct CDR3 sequences, roughly 31% observed once, and the top ten hold roughly 5.5%. Sample: PBMCs. The TCR sequence derives from a woman aged 18 to 50 in good health. The chain recombines TRBV20-1 with TRBJ2-3; 9 bases fit TRBD2. The CDR3 protein is CSAPRDLAGNPSTDTQYF. The CDR3 bases are TGCAGTGCTCCCAGGGACCTAGCGGGAAATCCTAGCACAGATACGCAGTATTTT.